This T cell receptor beta chain was identified during a study of T cells after yellow fever vaccination. TCRdb used MiXCR to reprocess the 5' RACE reads, holding one entry per CDR3 protein. The table has about 350,000 distinct CDR3 sequences, approximately 13% seen once; the top ten hold 3.2%. Details on this clonotype: Its antigen is currently unknown.

Trimming cost V 1 base and J 4 bases, with 5 bases left between them. The CDR3 is 13 amino acids. Germline CDR1 reads SNHLY; CDR2 reads FYNNEI. Overall study findings and caveats: A faster peak, day 5 versus 15, was reached by the weaker secondary response.

The sample consisted of CD4+ T cells sorted from PBMCs, taken 15 days after the yellow fever booster vaccination. The TCR sequence derives from a young man who received the YFV17D yellow fever vaccine. The J gene is TRBJ1-5, the V gene TRBV2; D gene unclear. Written as DNA, the CDR3 is TGTGCCAGCAGTGAAGACCAAAATCAGCCCCAGCATTTT. Translating gives CASSEDQNQPQHF. The entire variable domain, with the rest obtained from reference TRBV2 and TRBJ1-5, is as follows: EPEVTQTPSHQVTQMGQEVILRCVPISNHLYFYWYRQILGQKVEFLVSFYNNEISEKSEIFDDQFSVERPDGSNFTLKIRSTKLEDSAMYFCASSEDQNQPQHFGDGTRLSIL.